This T cell receptor (beta chain) came from a study of T cell responses to AZD1222 COVID-19 vaccine. General observations from the study: Donors, mostly white British, included more females; clonal diversity was possibly underestimated.

Concerning this clone itself: Its antigen is still unknown. One end of the junction varies from germline; a read error may be responsible.

Generated by immunoSEQ multiplex PCR, the TCRdb table keeps only in-frame clones and is missing some. Seen here are about 160,000 clones, around 90% observed once, and the top ten hold 1.5% to 2%. CDR1 and CDR2 from the germline V gene are MNHEY and SVGAGI. There are 13 residues in the CDR3. This TCR came from an adult in good health. The chain carries TRBV6-5 and TRBJ2-7; no firm D call. The sequences come from peripheral blood, collected on day 0 of AZD1222 vaccination. The CDR3 sequence is CASSYSNGQAPQF. The DNA for the CDR3 is TGTGCCAGCAGTTACTCGAATGGGCAGGCCCCACAATTC.